The rows below give T cell receptor beta chains drawn from one sample of a study of blood T cell repertoires in COVID-19. The data were produced by immunoSEQ multiplex PCR, yet TCRdb's version contains in-frame clones alone and is incomplete. Found here are 300,000 to 350,000 clones, 70% to 90% of them singletons; the top ten hold around 2.2%. Sequencing input: PBMCs or T cells enriched from blood (not recorded which). The origin of the receptors is a man under 40 who had recovered from COVID-19. The CDR3 runs from the conserved cysteine through the conserved F or W. The D gene is left open where the match is weak. Only some rows state a clone size, as once, few, many or a class for expanded clones.

d_gene	v_gene	j_gene	abundance	CDR3nt	CDR3aa
TRBD2	TRBV11-2	TRBJ2-3	NA	TGTGCCAGCAGCTTAGTTCCGGGTAGCGGGGGATATACGCAGTATTTT	CASSLVPGSGGYTQYF
NA	TRBV5-1	TRBJ1-5	few	TGCGCCAGCAGCTTGGACTTGAATCAGCCCCAGCATTTT	CASSLDLNQPQHF
NA	TRBV30	TRBJ1-1	NA	TGTGCCTGGAGTGTAGGGGGGAACACTGAAGCTTTCTTT	CAWSVGGNTEAFF
TRBD1	TRBV11-2	TRBJ2-7	NA	TGTGCCAGCAGCTTAGGGCCGGGACAGGGCGCCTACGAGCAGTACTTC	CASSLGPGQGAYEQYF
NA	TRBV2	TRBJ1-5	NA	TGTGCCAGCAGCGGGTCTAGCGGTCAGCCCCAGCATTTT	CASSGSSGQPQHF
NA	TRBV14	TRBJ2-1	NA	TGTGCCAGCAGCCAACGCAGGGGGGTTGGGCATGAGCAGTTCTTC	CASSQRRGVGHEQFF
NA	TRBV10-3	TRBJ1-2	NA	TGTGCCATCGGTGGGAGCAACTATGGCTACACCTTC	CAIGGSNYGYTF
NA	TRBV15	TRBJ1-5	NA	TGTGCCACCAGTTCCACCAGGAATCAGCCCCAGCATTTT	CATSSTRNQPQHF
NA	TRBV7-9	TRBJ2-7	NA	TGTGCCAGCAGACATACCGGGACACCTACCTACGAGCAGTACTTC	CASRHTGTPTYEQYF
NA	TRBV2	TRBJ2-3	NA	TGTGCCAGCAGTGCAGGGGCTCTACTTAGCACAGATACGCAGTATTTT	CASSAGALLSTDTQYF
NA	TRBV2	TRBJ2-5	once	TGTGCCAGCAGCGCCTCCGGGGAGACCCAGTACTTC	CASSASGETQYF
TRBD1	TRBV9	TRBJ2-5	NA	TGTGCCAGCAGCGCGGACAGGGGGCGGGAGACCCAGTACTTC	CASSADRGRETQYF
NA	TRBV30	TRBJ1-3	NA	TGTGCCTGGAGCGGGATTTACTCTGGAAACACCATATATTTT	CAWSGIYSGNTIYF
NA	TRBV29-1	TRBJ1-1	once	TGCAGCGTTGTCGTACAGACGAACACTGAAGCTTTCTTT	CSVVVQTNTEAFF
TRBD1	TRBV5-3	TRBJ1-2	NA	TGTGCCAGAAGCTTGGCCCCGGGGACAGGGCTTTTCTATGGCTACACCTTC	CARSLAPGTGLFYGYTF
NA	TRBV2	TRBJ1-2	NA	TGTGCCAGCAGTGAAGATTTACGGACACAGGACGTGGGCTACACCTTC	CASSEDLRTQDVGYTF
NA	TRBV27	TRBJ2-2	NA	TGTGCCAGCAGTTTCCAGGGTACCGGGGAGCTGTTTTTT	CASSFQGTGELFF
NA	TRBV3-1/TRBV3-2	TRBJ1-2	NA	TGTGCCAGCAGCCAATCGGGGGTGCTCTATGGCTACACCTTC	CASSQSGVLYGYTF
TRBD1	TRBV5-4	TRBJ1-6	NA	TGTGCCAGCAGGCGGACAGGGGAGAATTCACCCCTCCACTTT	CASRRTGENSPLHF
NA	TRBV3-1/TRBV3-2	TRBJ1-4	NA	TGTGCCAGCAGCCAACTTCTTATTCAACAGGGCCTTAATGAAAAACTGTTTTTT	CASSQLLIQQGLNEKLFF
TRBD1	TRBV18	TRBJ2-1	NA	TGTGCCAGCTCGCCCCAACAGGGGAATGAGCAGTTCTTC	CASSPQQGNEQFF
NA	TRBV27	TRBJ1-6	once	TGTGCCAGCAGTTTAAAGGGGGCCTATAATTCACCCCTCCACTTT	CASSLKGAYNSPLHF
NA	TRBV19	TRBJ2-1	NA	TGTGCCAGTAGTAGGCAGGGGAAGAATGAGCAGTTCTTC	CASSRQGKNEQFF
NA	TRBV20-1	TRBJ1-2	NA	TGCAGTGCTAGGGCGGGCTATGGCTACACCTTC	CSARAGYGYTF
NA	TRBV7-2	TRBJ1-2	NA	TGTGCCAGCAGCTTAGGTGGAGTTGTTTGGGGCTACACCTTC	CASSLGGVVWGYTF
NA	TRBV25-1	TRBJ1-2	once	TGTGCCAGCATTATAGCGTCAGGGGTTAAACATGGCTACACCTTC	CASIIASGVKHGYTF
NA	TRBV2	TRBJ1-1	NA	TGTGCCAGCAGTGCAGGGAACACTGAAGCTTTCTTT	CASSAGNTEAFF
NA	TRBV5-1	TRBJ2-2	once	TGCGCCAGCTCTACGGGGGGACACAACACCGGGGAGCTGTTTTTT	CASSTGGHNTGELFF
NA	TRBV9	TRBJ1-5	NA	TGTGCCAGCAGCGCCGAAGGAGGGAATTCTCAGCCCCAGCATTTT	CASSAEGGNSQPQHF
NA	TRBV27	TRBJ1-1	NA	TGTGCCAGCAGCGGAACAACAGGGTTGAACACTGAAGCTTTCTTT	CASSGTTGLNTEAFF
NA	TRBV19	TRBJ1-2	NA	TGTGCCAGTAGTATACTTCCAGGGGACCTAATCTATGGCTACACCTTC	CASSILPGDLIYGYTF
TRBD2	TRBV29-1	TRBJ2-1	NA	TGCAGCGTTGAAGATCACGGGGGGGCCACGCGATACAATGAGCAGTTCTTC	CSVEDHGGATRYNEQFF
NA	TRBV20-1	TRBJ1-3	once	TGCAGTGCCCCCGTCGGAAACACCATATATTTT	CSAPVGNTIYF
NA	TRBV6-5	TRBJ2-4	NA	TGTGCCAGCAGGATCAGGATAGCCAAAAACATTCAGTACTTC	CASRIRIAKNIQYF
TRBD1	TRBV5-5	TRBJ2-7	NA	TGTGCCAGCAGCTTCGGGACAGGGGACCTCGAGCAGTACTTC	CASSFGTGDLEQYF
NA	TRBV9	TRBJ1-4	NA	TGTGCCAGCAGCGTCGGGGCAGGGGATGAAAAACTGTTTTTT	CASSVGAGDEKLFF
NA	TRBV10-3	TRBJ1-1	NA	TGTGCCATCAGGACCTCAGGGGTTCCTGAAGCTTTCTTT	CAIRTSGVPEAFF
NA	TRBV12-3/TRBV12-4	TRBJ1-2	few	TGTGCCAGCAGTTTTGGGGGCGGTCGTGGCTACACCTTC	CASSFGGGRGYTF
TRBD2	TRBV4-3	TRBJ2-3	once	TGCGCCAGCAGCCGCGCCGGGTCGGGGGGGTCTAGCACAGATACGCAGTATTTT	CASSRAGSGGSSTDTQYF
NA	TRBV4-1	TRBJ2-3	NA	TGCGCCAGCAGCCAGGCAGGGGCTAGCACAGATACGCAGTATTTT	CASSQAGASTDTQYF
TRBD1	TRBV5-1	TRBJ1-4	NA	TGCGCCAGCAGCTTGAGCGGGGGACAGGGGGTTGAAAAACTGTTTTTT	CASSLSGGQGVEKLFF
NA	TRBV28	TRBJ1-5	NA	TGTGCCGCCGGGGGGAATCAGCCCCAGCATTTT	CAAGGNQPQHF
NA	TRBV6-5	TRBJ1-1	few	TGTGCCAGCAGTCACAGGGATAGGCCGAACACTGAAGCTTTCTTT	CASSHRDRPNTEAFF
NA	TRBV27	TRBJ1-2	NA	TGTGCCAGCAGTTTAGTAGGGAGCTATGGCTACACCTTC	CASSLVGSYGYTF
TRBD2	TRBV15	TRBJ2-1	NA	TGTGCCACCAGCAGAGGTAGCGGGGGATACAATGAGCAGTTCTTC	CATSRGSGGYNEQFF
NA	TRBV18	TRBJ1-6	NA	TGTGCCAGCTCACCTTCCACGGTAAATAATTCACCCCTCCACTTT	CASSPSTVNNSPLHF
TRBD2	TRBV4-2	TRBJ2-1	NA	TGTGCCAGCAGCCTGTCTGCGAGCGGGGGGGCAAATGAGCAGTTCTTC	CASSLSASGGANEQFF